This T cell receptor (beta chain) was found in a study of shared clonotypes between healthy human individuals (dated by TCRdb to between 2020 and 2021). Concerning the study at large: The cohort comprised a couple of women and three men aged 18 to 49 years. To increase sequencing depth and limit assay-specific biases, TCR repertoire library preparation and sequencing were carried out by different laboratories using diverse techniques. Between about 0.85 and 9.5 billion PBMCs per donor were obtained by leukapheresis. To estimate repertoire size and how much clonotype sharing occurs between individuals, the study deeply sequenced the blood TCR repertoires of five healthy adults. Per donor, three plates each were used for CD4 naive and CD4 memory, two for CD8 naive, and one for CD8 memory.

Including the terminal cysteine and phenylalanine, the CDR3 comprises 16 residues. The DNA shown is the 48-base CDR3, in frame from base 1. The CDR1 and CDR2 encoded by the germline V gene are LGHNA and YNFKEQ. V loses 0 bases, J loses 5 bases, and the germline ends lie 16 bases apart. TCR CDR3 regions were amplified from genomic DNA by multiplex PCR using the deep immunoSEQ assay. For each cell subset, the extracted genomic DNA was distributed evenly across all wells of several immunoSEQ 96-well plates, and each plate served as one replicate. For sorted subsets, around 200 ng genomic DNA, equal to 30,000 or so T cell genomes, was loaded into each replicate PCR. Purified libraries were measured with a Qubit 3.0 fluorometer, size-checked on a Bioanalyzer 2100, and measured again with the KAPA Library Quantification kit. Every immunoSEQ 96-well plate was sequenced on a separate single-read 150-cycle Illumina NextSeq 550 flow cell. Under the source paper's analysis protocol: Because the immunoSEQ output held only junctional sequences and lacked quality scores, the filtering could not match the filtering applied to full-length reads. Sequences were annotated with PyIR, a Python wrapper for IgBLAST v1.9, using IMGT germline references to assign V/J genes and CDR3. Reads were removed for weak V/J assignments (E-value above 1e-6), missing CDR3, stop codons, out-of-frame junctions, or ambiguous translated residues. V3J clonotypes were defined as sequences sharing an identical inferred V gene, J gene, and CDR3 amino acid sequence. Percentage overlap between repertoires was calculated by dividing the number of shared unique clonotypes by the size of the smaller repertoire. Three approaches were used to assess repertoire richness: RTK rarefaction, the Chao1 estimator, and Recon v2.1 estimates of unobserved clonotypes. For all TCRbeta clonotypes obtained by the gDNA method from four donors, generation probabilities were computed with OLGA. Held by TCRdb, this immuneACCESS table contains in-frame sequences only and omits some clones. Under half of the omission traces to an unresolved V gene where checked; the cause of the rest is unknown. That table gives V, J and clone size, and the DNA gave D and trimming. The sample includes about 1.1 million clones, with 77% observed a single time. The biggest ten clones account for 0.7% to 0.95% of the sample.

Healthy HIV-negative adults with no recently reported acute infections or vaccinations were included as donors. All donors were Caucasian adults living in Nashville, Tennessee, USA. CD4+ T cells were enriched by magnetic negative selection, after which naive cells were positively selected on CD45RA and the negative fraction was taken as the memory subset. Blood was obtained by leukapheresis, after which PBMCs were separated by Ficoll-Histopaque density gradient centrifugation and cryopreserved in liquid nitrogen vapor phase. Analytical flow cytometry was used to check the purity and quantity of every magnetically sorted T cell population. Genomic DNA was isolated from every sorted fraction and measured by UV absorbance on a Nanodrop 2000c. Concerning this clone: The antigen it recognizes is unknown. No base quality information exists; no much larger clone differs at one position.

The research as a whole found: The small number of donors limited the genetic and exposure-history diversity represented. Sampling was limited to blood, and TCR repertoires in tissue likely differ from TCR repertoires in blood. Sharing across a few donors was observed for roughly 5.4% of naive CD4, over 3% of naive CD8, 2% to 2.5% of memory CD4, and about 0.4% of memory CD8 clonotypes. Even with the large sequencing depth, rarefaction of the sorted-subset datasets indicated that sequencing was incomplete. Naive subsets generally had larger estimated clonotype richness than memory subsets. Pairwise subsampling indicated that sequencing depth was expected to affect the degree of clonotype sharing among donors. Higher generation probabilities were observed for clonotypes shared by all four sorted-subset donors than for non-shared clonotypes.

The TCR sequence derives from a man in his late teens or twenties in good health. Some clones in this sample may be carry-over from other donors' samples. The chain links TRBV4-2 with TRBJ2-5; matching of 5 bases hints at TRBD2 as the D gene. The sequenced sample was memory CD4+ T cells from PBMCs. This specimen's cell subset or site label, per the study, means: CD45RA-negative fraction. The DNA sequence reads TGTGCCAGCAGCCAAGATGACCTAGAGGGTGTGGAGACCCAGTACTTC. Translation gives CASSQDDLEGVETQYF.